What follows are 27 T cell receptor beta chains derived from one specimen sequenced in a study of blood T cells in healthy people across ages. Next came a second PCR, run for about 7 to 12 cycles, which used a sample-barcoded 5' primer along with a J-beta primer mix. TCRdb reprocessed the 5' RACE reads via MiXCR and lists one record per CDR3 protein. The data contain 350,000 to 450,000 distinct CDR3 sequences, 50% to 60% of them singletons. The sample was blood. The receptors were gathered from a man in his sixties in good health.

The chain is built from TRBV6-5 and TRBJ2-1, with 10 bases that match TRBD2. Germline CDR1 MNHEY, CDR2 SVGAGI. The junction had 10 bases not matched to a gene; V was cut back by 5 bases and J by 9 bases. The CDR3 totals 15 residues. The chain's CDR3 is CASSPLAGGGTEQFF. CDR3 nucleotide sequence: TGTGCCAGCAGTCCCTTAGCGGGGGGAGGGACTGAGCAGTTCTTC.

With regard to this clonotype: A much bigger clone sits one base away, suggesting this may be a read error. The chain carries TRBV7-2 and TRBJ2-3, with 9 bases that match TRBD2. V lost 1 base to trimming and J lost 9 bases; unmatched junction nucleotides: 14. The CDR3 loop spans 17 amino acids. Looked up from germline, CDR1 is SGHTA and CDR2 is FQGNSA. The CDR3 spells CASSLGGSGAGGRTQYF. The CDR3 DNA follows: TGTGCCAGCAGCTTAGGGGGTTCAGGGGCGGGAGGGAGGACGCAGTATTTT.

A word on this clonotype: One end of the junction fails to match germline, which may point to a read error. The chain carries TRBV5-1 and TRBJ2-5, with no clear D. The CDR3 consists of 15 residues. CDR1 and CDR2 (germline): SGHRS, YFSETQ. CDR3 DNA sequence: TGCGCCGGCAGTTCTTGGACGGAGAATCAAGAGACCCAGTACTTC. Protein sequence: CAGSSWTENQETQYF. Variable domain in full (rest from reference TRBV5-1 and TRBJ2-5): KAGVTQTPRYLIKTRGQQVTLSCSPISGHRSVSWYQQTPGQGLQFLFEYFSETQRNKGNFPGRFSGRQFSNSRSEMNVSTLELGDSALYLCAGSSWTENQETQYFGPGTRLLVL.

The chain combines TRBV15 with TRBJ2-3, with 7 bases identical to TRBD2. The ends lost 2 bases at V and 1 base at J; junction bases unmatched: 6. CDR3 length equals 16 residues. Germline CDR1 and CDR2: LNHNV and YYDKDF (reference sequence). This CDR3 is CATSRNAGGGTDTQYF. For the CDR3, the DNA is TGTGCCACCAGCAGAAACGCTGGGGGGGGCACAGATACGCAGTATTTT.

This clonotype was detected ten times or more. The rearrangement uses TRBV4-3 and TRBJ2-1; 9 bases line up with TRBD2. Germline V gene sequence: CDR1 LGHNA, CDR2 YSLEER. The CDR3 has 13 amino acids. Germline trimming cut 3 bases from V and 15 bases from J; bases unmatched to any gene: 9. The CDR3 loop is CASSQTRGTSPFF. Written as DNA, the CDR3 is TGCGCCAGCAGCCAGACGCGGGGGACTAGCCCGTTCTTC.

This clonotype was detected only a few times. CDR3 residues: CAIRGDRTGANVLTF. CDR3 in DNA: TGTGCCATCAGGGGCGACAGGACTGGGGCCAACGTCCTGACTTTC. The chain uses TRBV10-3 and TRBJ2-6; possible D gene TRBD1, 6 bases. Germline loops: CDR1 ENHRY, CDR2 SYGVKD. The CDR3 is 15 amino acids. V was trimmed by 6 bases and J by 2 bases, leaving 11 bases between them.

The chain links TRBV7-9 to TRBJ1-5; no reliable D call. CDR3 length: 10 amino acids. V was clipped by 5 bases and J by 8 bases, with 4 bases between them. Germline V CDR1 and CDR2: SEHNR, FQNEAQ (reference sequence). CDR3 loop: CASSGKPQHF. For the CDR3, the DNA is TGTGCCAGCAGCGGCAAGCCCCAGCATTTT.

The V call is TRBV3-1, the J call TRBJ2-5, with TRBD2 as a possible D gene (6 bases). Trimming removed 2 bases from V and 2 bases from J, with 9 bases in between. The CDR3 totals 14 residues. The germline gives CDR1 LGHDT, CDR2 YNNKEL (reference sequence). The CDR3 DNA follows: TGTGCCAGCAGCCAACGGCGGGGTCAAGAGACCCAGTACTTC. It encodes CASSQRRGQETQYF.

The genes are TRBV6-5 and TRBJ2-5; 15 bases are shared with TRBD2. Trimming cost V 7 bases and J 5 bases; bases outside gene matches: 8. CDR3 length: 16 amino acids. The germline CDR1 and CDR2 sequences are MNHEY and SVGAGI. The CDR3 loop is CASIGLAGGVRETQYF. The CDR3 DNA follows: TGTGCCAGCATCGGACTAGCGGGAGGGGTGAGGGAGACCCAGTACTTC.

The chain uses TRBV6-1 and TRBJ1-5; 7 positions agree with TRBD1. The germline V gene has CDR1 MNHNS and CDR2 SASEGT. The CDR3 length is 14 residues. J lost 4 bases, V lost 10 bases, and 10 bases had no gene match. The CDR3 spells CATRQGQSNQPQHF. For the CDR3, the DNA is TGTGCCACTCGACAGGGCCAGTCAAATCAGCCCCAGCATTTT.

The chain is built from TRBV6-9 and TRBJ1-6, with no clear D. Germline loops: CDR1 MNHGY, CDR2 SVAAGI. The CDR3 runs 17 residues. Between the trimmed V and J ends, which lost 4 bases and 7 bases, there was a span of 20 bases. The CDR3 bases are TGTGCCAGCAGTTTTATTCAATGGAGGCAGCCAAATTCACCCCTCCACTTT. This sequence encodes CASSFIQWRQPNSPLHF.

This clonotype was detected a few times. The rearrangement joins TRBV20-1 to TRBJ2-1; TRBD2 matches 16 bases. The trim removed 6 bases at V and 2 bases at J, leaving 7 bases unmatched. The length of the CDR3 is 17 residues. CDR1 and CDR2 from the germline V gene are DFQATT and SNEGSKA (reference sequence). The CDR3 nucleotides are TGCAGTGCGACCGGGACTAGCGGGGGGGAGGCCTACAATGAGCAGTTCTTC. It is translated as CSATGTSGGEAYNEQFF.

The chain combines TRBV28 with TRBJ2-5; 10 bases are a match to TRBD1. Judging by the DNA end, TRBJ2-7 fits better; the J call may be wrong. Germline CDR1 reads MDHEN; CDR2 reads SYDVKM. This CDR3 region has 14 residues. The CDR3 coding sequence is TGTGCCAGCAGTTTCGGGACAGGGGTGCACGAGCAGTACTTC. As protein: CASSFGTGVHEQYF.

The V call is TRBV6-5, the J call TRBJ1-6; no clear D gene. Germline lookup yields CDR1 MNHEY and CDR2 SVGAGI. The CDR3 length is 13 residues. The V end lost 6 bases, the J end lost 11 bases, and 14 bases lay between the germline ends. The CDR3 nucleotides read TGTGCCAGCAGCCTAGGGAGGGAGGCACCCCTCCACTTT. It specifies CASSLGREAPLHF.

The genes are TRBV6-4 and TRBJ2-1; 15 bases fit TRBD2. Germline CDR1 and CDR2: MRHNA and SNTAGT. This CDR3 comprises 15 residues. Trimming cost V 4 bases and J 7 bases; bases outside gene matches: 2. CDR3 sequence reads: CASSAGTSGRNEQFF. CDR3 DNA sequence: TGTGCCAGCAGTGCCGGGACTAGCGGGAGGAATGAGCAGTTCTTC.

This clonotype occurred a few times. The chain links TRBV5-5 to TRBJ2-5; possible D gene TRBD2, 5 bases. The CDR3 has 15 residues. V lost 0 bases and J lost 5, with 14 bases in between. The V gene's germline CDR1 is SGHKS and CDR2 YYEKEE (reference sequence). CDR3 DNA sequence: TGTGCCAGCAGCTTGGTCGGCGGGTCCTGGGAGACCCAGTACTTC. Translating gives CASSLVGGSWETQYF.

The chain has TRBV15 and TRBJ2-3; D gene unclear. This CDR3 contains 12 residues. The V and J ends lost 1 base and 6 bases respectively, with 5 bases between them. Looked up from germline, CDR1 is LNHNV and CDR2 is YYDKDF (reference sequence). CDR3: CATSRALDTQYF. CDR3 in DNA: TGTGCCACCAGCAGAGCTCTCGATACGCAGTATTTT.

V usage is TRBV5-1 and J usage is TRBJ2-7, with TRBD1 matching over 9 bases. CDR3 size: 14 residues. CDR1 and CDR2 (germline): SGHRS, YFSETQ. With 3 bases clipped from V and 3 bases from J, the junction kept 4 bases outside the gene matches. CDR3 DNA sequence: TGCGCCAGCAGCTGGGGACAGGGAGGCTACGAGCAGTACTTC. Translated: CASSWGQGGYEQYF.

This clonotype was picked up many times. This chain joins TRBV15 and TRBJ2-1; 11 positions match TRBD2. The CDR3 runs to 16 residues. V dropped 6 bases and J dropped 8; count of bases not matched to a gene: 12. Germline V gene sequence: CDR1 LNHNV, CDR2 YYDKDF (reference sequence). The CDR3 is CATRPELAGGRDEQFF. CDR3 in DNA: TGTGCCACCAGACCTGAATTAGCGGGGGGGCGGGATGAGCAGTTCTTC.

The chain has TRBV9 and TRBJ2-1; no clear D gene. The V gene lost 3 bases and the J gene lost 3 bases, with 7 bases spanning the gap. Germline loops: CDR1 SGDLS, CDR2 YYNGEE. The CDR3 has 13 amino acids. CDR3 sequence (DNA): TGTGCCAGCAGCGCCGAAATCTACAATGAGCAGTTCTTC. Amino acids: CASSAEIYNEQFF. The variable domain in full, with the rest retrieved from reference TRBV9 and TRBJ2-1, is DSGVTQTPKHLITATGQRVTLRCSPRSGDLSVYWYQQSLDQGLQFLIQYYNGEERAKGNILERFSAQQFPDLHSELNLSSLELGDSALYFCASSAEIYNEQFFGPGTRLTVL.

V and J are TRBV11-2 and TRBJ2-3; D uncertain. TRBJ1-4 explains the end of the DNA better; the J call may be wrong. This CDR3 region has 11 residues. Germline values: CDR1 SGHAT, CDR2 FQNNGV. In DNA form, the CDR3 reads TGTGCCAGCAGCTTATTAGGGAAACTGTTTTTT. Protein: CASSLLGKLFF.

This rearrangement joins TRBV6-2 or TRBV6-3 to TRBJ2-7; tentative D call: TRBD1 (5 bases). The V end lost 6 bases, the J end lost 4 bases, and 10 bases lay between the germline ends. This CDR3 spans 12 amino acids. Germline CDR1 is MNHEY and CDR2 is SVGEGT. The CDR3 protein is CASSQTVYEQYF. The CDR3 DNA reads as TGTGCCAGCAGCCAGACAGTATACGAGCAGTACTTC.

The genes are TRBV28 and TRBJ2-2; 10 nucleotides line up with TRBD2. Germline-derived CDR1 and CDR2 are MDHEN and SYDVKM. The CDR3 is 17 amino acids. With V trimmed by 6 bases and J by 1 base, 8 bases remained unmatched. The CDR3 reads CASRALAGGLNTGELFF. The DNA of the CDR3 is TGTGCCAGCAGGGCCTTAGCGGGAGGTCTGAACACCGGGGAGCTGTTTTTT.

The chain uses TRBV27 and TRBJ2-7; tentative D call: TRBD1 (5 bases). Germline CDR1 reads MNHEY; CDR2 reads SMNVEV (reference sequence). CDR3 length: 13 residues. The V gene lost 9 bases and the J gene lost 2 bases, with 14 bases spanning the gap. CDR3 nucleotides: TGTGCCAGTCAGGGTAGCAAGGCCTACGAGCAGTACTTC. Encoded protein: CASQGSKAYEQYF.

The gene calls are TRBV5-1 and TRBJ2-7; D is ambiguous. The CDR3 contains 12 residues. Germline CDR1 SGHRS, CDR2 YFSETQ. V was cut by 4 bases and J by 4 bases, with 9 bases left in between. CDR3 region: CASSIGSYEQYF. CDR3 coding DNA: TGCGCCAGCAGCATTGGTAGTTACGAGCAGTACTTC.

This clonotype was picked up a small number of times. This chain connects TRBV5-1 to TRBJ2-1; D may match TRBD1 or TRBD2 (6 bases each). The CDR3 loop spans 14 amino acids. Trimming removed 1 base from V and 9 bases from J, with 14 bases in between. Germline CDR1 SGHRS, CDR2 YFSETQ. The CDR3 DNA follows: TGCGCCAGCAGCTTGTTTAGGGGGGCTGGTGAGCAGTTCTTC. Protein: CASSLFRGAGEQFF.

This clonotype was found a few times. The rearrangement uses TRBV6-2 or TRBV6-3 and TRBJ2-7, with D unresolved. Trimming pared 2 bases from V and 7 bases from J, leaving 9 bases between. This CDR3 spans 12 amino acids. Germline V gene lookup returns CDR1 MNHEY and CDR2 SVGEGT. The CDR3 DNA reads TGTGCCAGCAGTTACCCCCCGGGTGAGCAGTACTTC. It translates to CASSYPPGEQYF.